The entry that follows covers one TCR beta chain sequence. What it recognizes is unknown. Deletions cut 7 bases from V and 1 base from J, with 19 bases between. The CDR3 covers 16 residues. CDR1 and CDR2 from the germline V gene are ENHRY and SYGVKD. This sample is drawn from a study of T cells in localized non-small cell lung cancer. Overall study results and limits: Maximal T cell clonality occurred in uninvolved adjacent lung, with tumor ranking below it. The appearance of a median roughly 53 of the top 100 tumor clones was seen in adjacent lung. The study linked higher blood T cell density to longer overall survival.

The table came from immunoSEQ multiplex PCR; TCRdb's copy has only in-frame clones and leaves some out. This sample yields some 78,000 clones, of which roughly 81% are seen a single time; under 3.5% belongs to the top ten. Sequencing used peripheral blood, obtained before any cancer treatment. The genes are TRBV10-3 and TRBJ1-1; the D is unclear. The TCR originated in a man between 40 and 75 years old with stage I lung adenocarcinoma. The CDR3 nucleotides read TGTGCCATCAAGGAGAGGGCCCTTCAAAGGAACACTGAAGCTTTCTTT. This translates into CAIKERALQRNTEAFF.